These 16 T cell receptor beta chains came from one sample sequenced in a study of blood T cell repertoires in COVID-19. Method: immunoSEQ multiplex PCR; TCRdb's copy keeps in-frame clones and lacks some. The data show roughly 260,000 clones, 88% seen once. Sample: peripheral blood. These receptors came from a woman in her twenties or thirties with COVID-19, enrolled during active disease.

The V and J genes are TRBV29-1 and TRBJ2-7, with TRBD2 as a possible D gene (5 bases). In germline, CDR1 is SQVTM, CDR2 ANQGSEA. CDR3 length equals 14 residues. V lost 6 bases and J lost 0, with 15 bases in between. The CDR3, as DNA: TGCAGCGTCCTAGGACTTCCAAACTCCTACGAGCAGTACTTC. Protein: CSVLGLPNSYEQYF.

The chain's CDR3 is CASSYLAGGQDTQYF. CDR3 bases: TGTGCCAGCAGTTACTTAGCGGGAGGACAGGATACGCAGTATTTT. V gene TRBV6-2 or TRBV6-3 combines with J gene TRBJ2-3; 10 bases align to TRBD2. V lost 1 base and J lost 6; bases outside the gene matches: 4. CDR3 length equals 15 residues. In germline, CDR1 is MNHEY, CDR2 SVGEGT.

Comments on this clone: At the DNA level, this CDR3 is encoded by other sequences in the same sample as well. The chain is built from TRBV3-1 (or the pseudogene TRBV3-2) and TRBJ2-7, with a tentative D call TRBD1 (5 bases). The CDR3 loop spans 14 amino acids. Trimming removed 1 base from V and 3 bases from J, with 10 bases in between. Germline-derived CDR1 and CDR2 are LGHDT and YNNKEL (reference sequence). The CDR3 DNA follows: TGTGCCAGCAGCCAAGGTCGACAGAGCTACGAGCAGTACTTC. Protein sequence: CASSQGRQSYEQYF.

V usage is TRBV2 and J usage is TRBJ2-2; D gene ambiguous. This CDR3 is 14 amino acids long. Looked up from germline, CDR1 is SNHLY and CDR2 is FYNNEI. Deletions cut 5 bases from V and 2 bases from J, with 9 bases between. The CDR3 loop is CASSLGANTGELFF. The CDR3 DNA reads as TGTGCCAGCAGTCTAGGCGCAAACACCGGGGAGCTGTTTTTT. Filled out from reference TRBV2 and TRBJ2-2, the complete variable domain reads EPEVTQTPSHQVTQMGQEVILRCVPISNHLYFYWYRQILGQKVEFLVSFYNNEISEKSEIFDDQFSVERPDGSNFTLKIRSTKLEDSAMYFCASSLGANTGELFFGEGSRLTVL.

This clone was found a few times. This rearrangement joins TRBV15 to TRBJ1-2, with TRBD1 matching 7 bases. V lost 2 bases and J lost 2; bases outside the gene matches: 5. The CDR3 is 15 residues long. Germline CDR1 reads LNHNV; CDR2 reads YYDKDF (reference sequence). The CDR3 spells CATSRTRQGNYGYTF. CDR3 coding DNA: TGTGCCACCAGCAGAACCCGACAGGGCAACTATGGCTACACCTTC.

The rearrangement joins TRBV11-3 to TRBJ2-1; 11 bases fit TRBD2. The CDR3 runs to 15 residues. Germline CDR1 SGHNT, CDR2 YENEEA. The ends lost 2 bases at V and 9 bases at J; junction bases unmatched: 6. The CDR3 protein is CASSLLAGGSGEQFF. The CDR3 DNA sequence: TGTGCCAGCAGCTTACTAGCGGGAGGCTCGGGTGAGCAGTTCTTC.

This chain connects TRBV2 to TRBJ1-1; 10 bases are a match to TRBD1. The V gene's germline CDR1 is SNHLY and CDR2 FYNNEI. The length of the CDR3 is 16 residues. V gave up 6 bases and J gave up 4 bases; unmatched junction bases: 11. DNA for the CDR3: TGTGCCAGCAGCCCTCGACAGGGGGCCCTGGGCACTGAAGCTTTCTTT. Encoded protein: CASSPRQGALGTEAFF.

V gene TRBV30 combines with J gene TRBJ1-3; D is uncertain. The CDR3 is 14 amino acids. Per the germline V gene, CDR1 is GTSNPN and CDR2 is SVGIG (reference sequence). V was cut by 4 bases and J by 3 bases, with 13 bases left in between. This CDR3 is CAWTGYFGGNTIYF. The CDR3 region has the DNA TGTGCCTGGACGGGGTATTTCGGTGGAAACACCATATATTTT.

The chain's CDR3 is CASSVQGVQETQYF. The CDR3 DNA is TGCGCCAGCAGTGTACAGGGCGTCCAAGAGACCCAGTACTTC. This chain connects TRBV10-2 to TRBJ2-5; the D gene is possibly TRBD1 (6 bases). V lost 4 bases, J lost 1 base, and 10 bases lay in between. CDR3 length: 14 amino acids. The germline CDR1 and CDR2 sequences are WSHSY and SAAADI.

This chain uses TRBV14 with TRBJ2-7; 10 bases are a match to TRBD1. Germline V CDR1 and CDR2: SGHDN, FVKESK. Trimming took 0 bases from V and 3 from J; bases not matched to a gene: 20. The CDR3 is 21 amino acids. Here the CDR3 DNA reads TGTGCCAGCAGCCAAGACGGTGTATGGAGACAGGGGGCGTCTCCCTTCTACGAGCAGTACTTC. This codes for CASSQDGVWRQGASPFYEQYF. The full variable domain, its missing parts supplied by reference TRBV14 and TRBJ2-7, is EAGVTQFPSHSVIEKGQTVTLRCDPISGHDNLYWYRRVMGKEIKFLLHFVKESKQDESGMPNNRFLAERTGGTYSTLKVQPAELEDSGVYFCASSQDGVWRQGASPFYEQYFGPGTRLTVT.

The chain is built from TRBV19 and TRBJ2-6; 7 nucleotides agree with TRBD2. The CDR3 is 17 amino acids. The germline V gene has CDR1 LNHDA and CDR2 SQIVND (reference sequence). J was trimmed by 4 bases and V by 6 bases; bases with no gene match: 12. DNA of the CDR3: TGTGCCAGTAGCCAACCCATGGGGGGGTTGGGGGCCAACGTCCTGACTTTC. Its protein product is CASSQPMGGLGANVLTF.

The sample holds one count of this clone. The chain uses TRBV11-3 and TRBJ1-1; D is uncertain. The CDR3 runs to 13 residues. V lost 5 bases and J 5 bases, leaving 12 bases between the germline ends. Germline CDR1 is SGHNT and CDR2 is YENEEA. This chain's CDR3 is CASSGYGGTEAFF. The CDR3 region has the DNA TGTGCCAGCAGCGGTTACGGCGGGACTGAAGCTTTCTTT.

The chain links TRBV5-1 to TRBJ2-1, with 10 bases lining up with TRBD2. Germline V gives CDR1 SGHRS, CDR2 YFSETQ. After removal of 4 bases from V and 6 bases from J, the junction contained 7 bases not matched to a gene. The CDR3 totals 15 residues. CDR3 bases: TGCGCCAGCAGCCCTCTAGCGGGAGCAGGCAATGAGCAGTTCTTC. Amino acid sequence: CASSPLAGAGNEQFF.

This chain connects TRBV28 to TRBJ2-3; D call uncertain. Per germline, CDR1 MDHEN and CDR2 SYDVKM. With 1 base removed from V and 4 bases from J, the gap between germline ends came to 9 bases. The CDR3 is 14 residues long. Written as DNA, the CDR3 is TGTGCCAGCAGTTTATCCCTAGGCGCAGATACGCAGTATTTT. This sequence encodes CASSLSLGADTQYF.

The chain is built from TRBV11-2 and TRBJ1-3; no reliable D call. The V and J ends lost 3 bases and 2 bases respectively, with 8 bases between them. The V gene's germline CDR1 is SGHAT and CDR2 FQNNGV. This CDR3 contains 14 residues. DNA of the CDR3: TGTGCCAGCAGCTTCTCCGGTACTGGAAACACCATATATTTT. This codes for CASSFSGTGNTIYF.

The chain is built from TRBV5-1 and TRBJ1-1, with D possibly being TRBD1 (5 bases). The CDR3 totals 13 residues. Trimming cost V 5 bases and J 5 bases, with 13 bases left between them. Germline CDR1 and CDR2: SGHRS and YFSETQ. In DNA, the CDR3 is TGCGCCAGCAGGGGCAGGGATGGTACTGAAGCTTTCTTT. Translation gives CASRGRDGTEAFF.